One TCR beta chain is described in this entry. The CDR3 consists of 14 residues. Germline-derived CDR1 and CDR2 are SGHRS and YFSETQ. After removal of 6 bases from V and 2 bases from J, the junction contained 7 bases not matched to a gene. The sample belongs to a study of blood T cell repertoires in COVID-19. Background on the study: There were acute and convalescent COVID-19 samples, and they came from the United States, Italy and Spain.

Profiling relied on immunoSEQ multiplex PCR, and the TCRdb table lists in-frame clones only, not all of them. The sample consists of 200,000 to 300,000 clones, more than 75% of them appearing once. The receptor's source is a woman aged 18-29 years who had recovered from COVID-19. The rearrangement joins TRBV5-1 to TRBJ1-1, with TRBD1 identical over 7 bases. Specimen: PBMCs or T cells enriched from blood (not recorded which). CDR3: CASTPDRANTEAFF. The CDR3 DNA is TGCGCCAGCACCCCCGACAGGGCTAACACTGAAGCTTTCTTT.